The 19 T cell receptor beta chains in this list originate from one sample, sequenced in a study of radiation and T cells in renal cell carcinoma (dated by TCRdb to about 2020). The time point label, read with the paper, signifies: blood 4 weeks post-SBRT, at nephrectomy. Interpreted using the paper, the treatment or condition label stands for: 15 Gy SBRT to primary tumor, nephrectomy 4 weeks later. Library preparation was by the immunoSEQ multiplex PCR assay. TCRdb retrieved this table from immuneACCESS and kept in-frame rearrangements only. Not all clones are present; in checked studies, unresolved V genes account for under half, and no reason is known for the remainder. This sample comprises 120,000 to 150,000 clones, around nine tenths of them detected only once. 15% to 20% of the sample is held by the ten biggest clonotypes. The sample here was blood, taken from a patient whose treatment included radiotherapy and nephrectomy. The source is a woman aged 50 to 65 with renal cell carcinoma.

The J gene is TRBJ1-6, the V gene TRBV2; the D is unclear. Germline CDR1 and CDR2: SNHLY and FYNNEI. V lost 3 bases, J lost 7 bases, and 13 bases lay in between. The CDR3 runs 15 residues. This CDR3 reads CASSEGGRNNSPLHF. For the CDR3, the DNA is TGTGCCAGCAGTGAGGGTGGCAGAAACAATTCACCCCTCCACTTT.

For this clone: One junction end does not reproduce the germline sequence, and a read error may be involved. This chain joins TRBV7-9 and TRBJ1-4, with 8 bases fitting TRBD1. Germline V CDR1 and CDR2: SEHNR, FQNEAQ (reference sequence). The CDR3 is made up of 15 amino acids. The CDR3 here is CVSSLAPDRGEKLFF. CDR3 DNA sequence: TGTGTCAGCAGCTTAGCGCCAGACAGGGGTGAAAAACTGTTTTTT. The whole variable domain, filled in from reference TRBV7-9 and TRBJ1-4, reads DTGVSQNPRHKITKRGQNVTFRCDPISEHNRLYWYRQTLGQGPEFLTYFQNEAQLEKSRLLSDRFSAERPKGSFSTLEIQRTEQGDSAMYLCVSSLAPDRGEKLFFGSGTQLSVL.

This chain uses TRBV5-8 with TRBJ2-5; tentatively, D is TRBD2 (5 bases). CDR1 and CDR2 (germline): SGHTS, YDEGEE. This CDR3 has 13 residues. V was clipped by 0 bases and J by 5 bases, with 8 bases between them. CDR3 loop: CASSLGQRETQYF. DNA of the CDR3: TGTGCCAGCAGCTTGGGGCAGCGGGAGACCCAGTACTTC.

The CDR3 loop is CASSVWGQGSDEQYF. The CDR3 DNA reads as TGTGCCAGCAGCGTCTGGGGACAGGGAAGCGACGAGCAGTACTTC. The V and J genes are TRBV11-2 and TRBJ2-7; TRBD1 matches at 9 bases. CDR3 length equals 15 residues. The V gene's germline CDR1 is SGHAT and CDR2 FQNNGV. V lost 5 bases to trimming and J lost 5 bases; unmatched junction nucleotides: 10.

This sequence joins TRBV19 and TRBJ1-2; 11 bases are a match to TRBD1. The CDR3 totals 17 residues. V lost 2 bases, J lost 4 bases, and 9 bases stayed unmatched. From germline, CDR1 is LNHDA and CDR2 SQIVND (reference sequence). For the CDR3, the DNA is TGTGCCAGTAGTATATTCCGGACAGGGGGCATCGGCTATGGCTACACCTTC. This codes for CASSIFRTGGIGYGYTF.

The genes are TRBV7-2 and TRBJ2-3; D gene uncertain. V lost 2 bases and J 5 bases, leaving 8 bases between the germline ends. CDR3 length: 13 amino acids. The germline CDR1 and CDR2 sequences are SGHTA and FQGNSA. CDR3 bases: TGTGCCAGCAGCTTACTTGGTCAAGATACGCAGTATTTT. Amino acids: CASSLLGQDTQYF. Based on the CDR3 plus reference TRBV7-2 and TRBJ2-3, the full variable domain is GAGVSQSPSNKVTEKGKDVELRCDPISGHTALYWYRQSLGQGLEFLIYFQGNSAPDKSGLPSDRFSAERTGGSVSTLTIQRTQQEDSAVYLCASSLLGQDTQYFGPGTRLTVL.

As to this clone: At one end, the junction sequence differs from germline, possibly due to a read error. The J gene is TRBJ1-5, the V gene TRBV6-5; D is unclear. The CDR3 is 14 residues long. In germline, CDR1 is MNHEY, CDR2 SVGAGI. The CDR3 protein is CASRERPSNLPQHF. DNA of the CDR3: TGTGCCAGCAGGGAGCGGCCGTCCAATCTGCCCCAGCATTTT.

V is TRBV5-1 and J is TRBJ2-1, with D perhaps TRBD2 (5 bases). Between the trimmed V and J ends, which lost 3 bases and 8 bases, there was a span of 18 bases. Per germline, CDR1 SGHRS and CDR2 YFSETQ. This CDR3 contains 15 residues. The CDR3 loop reads CASSSPRVREDEQFF. The CDR3 DNA reads TGCGCCAGCAGCTCCCCGCGGGTCCGGGAAGATGAGCAGTTCTTC.

This clone was seen a single time. The chain is built from TRBV10-1 and TRBJ2-3; D is uncertain. Trimming shortened V by 2 bases and J by 5 bases, and 17 bases separated the two germline ends. Germline V gene sequence: CDR1 WNHNN, CDR2 SYGVQD (reference sequence). The CDR3 sequence is 16 residues long. For the CDR3, the DNA is TGCGCCAGCAGTGAGGCGACTCTCGGAAACTTAGATACGCAGTATTTT. This gives the protein CASSEATLGNLDTQYF.

The chain links TRBV18 to TRBJ1-4; the D gene is possibly TRBD1 (5 bases). The CDR3 covers 13 residues. The V end lost 4 bases, the J end lost 7 bases, and 10 bases lay between the germline ends. From germline, CDR1 is KGHSH and CDR2 LQKENI. The CDR3 DNA sequence: TGTGCCAGCTCACAGGGGTATCGTGAAAAACTGTTTTTT. It codes for CASSQGYREKLFF.

The chain joins TRBV19 to TRBJ1-1; D uncertain. Germline V gene lookup returns CDR1 LNHDA and CDR2 SQIVND (reference sequence). CDR3 size: 14 residues. V was clipped by 3 bases and J by 0 bases, with 8 bases between them. CDR3 amino acids: CASSIEPLNTEAFF. Here the CDR3 DNA reads TGTGCCAGTAGTATTGAACCATTGAACACTGAAGCTTTCTTT.

This sequence joins TRBV6-5 and TRBJ2-3; unclear D gene. V was cut by 2 bases and J by 3 bases, with 9 bases left in between. The CDR3 is 14 residues long. Germline values: CDR1 MNHEY, CDR2 SVGAGI. CDR3 amino acids: CASSYPELTDTQYF. For the CDR3, the DNA is TGTGCCAGCAGTTACCCAGAATTGACAGATACGCAGTATTTT.

The chain employs TRBV7-2 and TRBJ2-3, with D tentatively TRBD1 or TRBD2 (5 bases each). Trimming removed 4 bases at V and 3 bases at J, with 14 bases between. Germline loops: CDR1 SGHTA, CDR2 FQGNSA. The CDR3 totals 15 residues. In DNA form, the CDR3 reads TGTGCCAGCAGCTCCATGGGGTGGGGGACAGATACGCAGTATTTT. It encodes CASSSMGWGTDTQYF.

This clone was detected once. The CDR3 protein is CASRPGLLSTDTQYF. In DNA form, the CDR3 reads TGCGCCAGCAGACCGGGACTCTTGAGCACAGATACGCAGTATTTT. The J gene is TRBJ2-3, the V gene TRBV10-2; maybe TRBD2 (6 bases). The CDR3 sequence is 15 residues long. Trimming removed 6 bases from V and 0 bases from J, with 13 bases in between. Germline CDR1 reads WSHSY; CDR2 reads SAAADI.

The chain has TRBV10-3 and TRBJ2-7; 8 bases line up with TRBD1. Germline V gene lookup returns CDR1 ENHRY and CDR2 SYGVKD. V gave up 4 bases and J gave up 6 bases; unmatched junction bases: 11. The CDR3 sequence is 15 residues long. The CDR3 spells CAISGTGSGIGEQYF. CDR3 coding DNA: TGTGCCATCAGTGGGACAGGGTCTGGGATAGGCGAGCAGTACTTC.

This clone was observed once. This chain links TRBV6-5 with TRBJ2-7, with 8 bases lining up with TRBD2. This CDR3 has 15 residues. Unmatched junction bases numbered 14, after V lost 6 bases and J lost 7 bases. The germline V gene encodes CDR1 MNHEY and CDR2 SVGAGI. The CDR3 spells CASSKTGTSGYEQYF. The CDR3 coding sequence is TGTGCCAGCAGCAAAACGGGAACTAGCGGCTATGAGCAGTACTTC.

V usage is TRBV19 and J usage is TRBJ2-1; D ambiguous. The CDR3 totals 15 residues. From germline, CDR1 is LNHDA and CDR2 SQIVND (reference sequence). Trimming pared 6 bases from V and 1 base from J, leaving 13 bases between. CDR3 amino acids: CASSPGRLSYNEQFF. The CDR3 DNA follows: TGTGCCAGTAGCCCTGGTAGGTTATCCTACAATGAGCAGTTCTTC.

V gene TRBV14 combines with J gene TRBJ2-5; D is uncertain. The J call may not be correct, given that the DNA end is closer to TRBJ2-7. The CDR3 is 14 residues long. The germline gives CDR1 SGHDN, CDR2 FVKESK. CDR3 nucleotide sequence: TGTGCCAGCAGCCAAGTGATGGTACCCTACGAGCAGTACTTC. Protein sequence: CASSQVMVPYEQYF.

V and J are TRBV4-3 and TRBJ2-1, with D maybe TRBD1 (5 bases). The V gene lost 4 bases and the J gene lost 3 bases, with 13 bases spanning the gap. This CDR3 contains 15 residues. Germline V gives CDR1 LGHNA, CDR2 YSLEER. CDR3 residues: CASSPRTLSYNEQFF. DNA of the CDR3: TGCGCCAGCAGCCCGAGGACACTAAGCTACAATGAGCAGTTCTTC.